The 15 T cell receptor beta chains below all came from one sample that was sequenced in a study of blood T cell repertoires in COVID-19. Sequencing used immunoSEQ multiplex PCR; TCRdb keeps in-frame clones, though not all of them. The sample gives fewer than 30,000 clones, around 87% of which show up once; 8.3% is in the top ten. Sample: peripheral blood. Receptors originate from a man over 45 with active COVID-19.

The chain uses TRBV6-5 and TRBJ2-5, with 11 bases matching TRBD1. Per germline, CDR1 MNHEY and CDR2 SVGAGI. V was clipped by 5 bases and J by 9 bases; unmatched bases: 8. The CDR3 runs to 14 residues. The CDR3 DNA is TGTGCCAGCAGTCCACCGGGACAGGGGGTGGCCCAGTACTTC. Translating gives CASSPPGQGVAQYF.

The genes are TRBV9 and TRBJ1-3; no definite D call. Germline-derived CDR1 and CDR2 are SGDLS and YYNGEE. Between the trimmed V and J ends, which lost 1 base and 0 bases, there was a span of 8 bases. CDR3 length: 15 residues. The CDR3 region has the DNA TGTGCCAGCAGCGTACGGGTGTCCTCTGGAAACACCATATATTTT. It yields the protein CASSVRVSSGNTIYF.

This clone showed up just once. The genes are TRBV7-9 and TRBJ2-2; TRBD1 matches 7 bases. Unmatched junction bases numbered 5, after V lost 4 bases and J lost 6 bases. CDR3 length: 14 amino acids. Germline V gene sequence: CDR1 SEHNR, CDR2 FQNEAQ (reference sequence). The CDR3 sequence: CASSSRQGPGELFF. CDR3 nucleotide sequence: TGTGCCAGCAGCTCTCGACAGGGCCCCGGGGAGCTGTTTTTT.

The chain has TRBV5-1 and TRBJ2-1; 11 nucleotides agree with TRBD2. V was clipped by 6 bases and J by 9 bases; unmatched bases: 11. The CDR3 length is 15 residues. Germline CDR1 reads SGHRS; CDR2 reads YFSETQ. CDR3 region: CASTAVAGGITEQFF. The CDR3 nucleotides read TGCGCCAGCACCGCGGTAGCGGGGGGGATCACTGAGCAGTTCTTC.

This sequence joins TRBV12-3 or TRBV12-4 and TRBJ2-7; the match to TRBD1 covers 9 bases. J lost 4 bases, V lost 7 bases, and 2 bases had no gene match. The CDR3 is 12 amino acids. CDR3 nucleotide sequence: TGTGCCAGCACACAGGGGGCTTACGAGCAGTACTTC. The encoded protein is CASTQGAYEQYF.

This chain uses TRBV11-3 with TRBJ1-4; 9 bases are shared with TRBD1. Germline V lookup: CDR1 SGHNT, CDR2 YENEEA. V shed 5 bases and J 6 bases; nucleotides not matched to a gene: 10. CDR3 length equals 16 residues. CDR3 coding DNA: TGTGCCAGCAGCAAAAGTCAGGGACAGGGATATGAAAAACTGTTTTTT. It translates to CASSKSQGQGYEKLFF.

This sequence joins TRBV7-9 and TRBJ2-7, with 7 bases fitting TRBD2. This CDR3 is built from 15 residues. Germline CDR1 and CDR2: SEHNR and FQNEAQ (reference sequence). J lost 0 bases, V lost 7 bases, and 9 bases had no gene match. CDR3 coding DNA: TGTGCCAGCACTGCTAGCGGTTTGAGCTCCTACGAGCAGTACTTC. It yields the protein CASTASGLSSYEQYF. The whole variable domain, filled in from reference TRBV7-9 and TRBJ2-7, reads DTGVSQNPRHKITKRGQNVTFRCDPISEHNRLYWYRQTLGQGPEFLTYFQNEAQLEKSRLLSDRFSAERPKGSFSTLEIQRTEQGDSAMYLCASTASGLSSYEQYFGPGTRLTVT.

J is TRBJ2-7 and V is TRBV28, with TRBD1 as a possible D gene (6 bases). Trimming shortened V by 7 bases and J by 2 bases, and 15 bases separated the two germline ends. CDR3 length: 14 residues. Germline V lookup: CDR1 MDHEN, CDR2 SYDVKM. This chain's CDR3 is CASTRTDRTYEQYF. CDR3 sequence (DNA): TGTGCCAGCACCAGGACAGACCGTACCTACGAGCAGTACTTC.

The chain is built from TRBV6-2 or TRBV6-3 and TRBJ1-2; 7 bases align to TRBD1. From germline, CDR1 is MNHEY and CDR2 SVGEGT. V trimming: 4 bases; J trimming: 2 bases; junction bases outside the gene matches: 10. This CDR3 contains 16 residues. For the CDR3, the DNA is TGTGCCAGCAGTTTTGTAACAGGGGATTGGAACTATGGCTACACCTTC. As protein: CASSFVTGDWNYGYTF.

V is TRBV12-5 and J is TRBJ2-1; perhaps TRBD2 as D (5 bases). Germline V gene data show CDR1 as LGHNT and CDR2 as FRNRAP. CDR3 length: 13 residues. V shed 0 bases and J shed 8 bases, with 8 bases lying between them. The CDR3: CASGLVTGYEQFF. The DNA of the CDR3 is TGTGCTAGTGGTTTGGTAACGGGGTATGAGCAGTTCTTC.

The V gene is TRBV6-2 or TRBV6-3, the J gene TRBJ1-5, with D possibly matching TRBD1 (6 bases). CDR3 length: 13 amino acids. Between the trimmed V and J ends, which lost 4 bases and 6 bases, there was a span of 10 bases. Germline V gene sequence: CDR1 MNHEY, CDR2 SVGEGT. DNA for the CDR3: TGTGCCAGCAGTTTCCAGGGGTTTCAGCCCCAGCATTTT. It translates to CASSFQGFQPQHF.

This clone has just a few counts. This chain joins TRBV13 and TRBJ2-3; tentative D call: TRBD1 (7 bases). Germline V lookup: CDR1 PRHDT, CDR2 FYEKMQ (reference sequence). The CDR3 contains 16 residues. With 3 bases removed from V and 4 bases from J, the gap between germline ends came to 17 bases. CDR3 coding DNA: TGTGCCAGCAGCTTGGAGGGGGCCCTCGGGCCAGATACGCAGTATTTT. Translation gives CASSLEGALGPDTQYF. Full variable domain (rest looked up from reference TRBV13 and TRBJ2-3): AAGVIQSPRHLIKEKRETATLKCYPIPRHDTVYWYQQGPGQDPQFLISFYEKMQSDKGSIPDRFSAQQFSDYHSELNMSSLELGDSALYFCASSLEGALGPDTQYFGPGTRLTVL.

As concerns this clone: Additional DNA sequences in this sample encode the identical CDR3. The rearrangement links TRBV5-1 to TRBJ2-7, with D perhaps TRBD2 (7 bases). The CDR3 covers 15 residues. CDR1 SGHRS and CDR2 YFSETQ come from the germline V gene. Trimming took 0 bases from V and 0 from J, leaving 10 bases between them. This CDR3 reads CASSLGGGSSYEQYF. As DNA, the CDR3 is TGCGCCAGCAGCTTGGGCGGGGGCAGCTCCTACGAGCAGTACTTC.

This clone was seen a single time. V and J are TRBV27 and TRBJ1-1, with a tentative D call TRBD1 (6 bases). The germline V gene encodes CDR1 MNHEY and CDR2 SMNVEV (reference sequence). V was trimmed by 2 bases and J by 5 bases, leaving 9 bases between them. This CDR3 is 13 amino acids long. This CDR3 is CASSLRGSTEAFF. The CDR3 nucleotides read TGTGCCAGCAGTTTAAGGGGGAGTACTGAAGCTTTCTTT.

The chain combines TRBV4-1 with TRBJ1-1, with TRBD1 matching 7 bases. This CDR3 is built from 15 residues. Germline CDR1 reads MGHRA; CDR2 reads YSYEKL. The V and J ends lost 3 bases and 10 bases, in that order; junction bases with no gene match: 14. In DNA form, the CDR3 reads TGCGCCAGCAGCCACTCCGACAGGACAGGAGAAGGAGCTTTCTTT. Its protein is CASSHSDRTGEGAFF.